The TCR beta chain described here comes from a study of regulatory T cells in long-lasting Graves disease (dated by TCRdb to the early 2020s). The study in broad terms: To count as having persistent Graves' disease, a patient had to have received antithyroid drug treatment for over 5 years with TSH receptor autoantibodies remaining persistently positive. A total of about 33 samples were covered by TCR sequencing, comprising some 13 persistent and about 20 newly diagnosed Graves' disease patients. The study was conducted in China and was registered as a clinical trial. Persistent Graves' disease patients in the clinical cohort had taken antithyroid drugs for 8 to 12 years on average. This study used TCR sequencing and RNA sequencing of peripheral blood to compare persistent Graves' disease patients against newly diagnosed Graves' disease patients.

For this clonotype: The target of this receptor is not known. No much larger clone exists at a distance of one base, and base qualities are not known.

Library preparation was by multiplex PCR. Sequencing was carried out with an Illumina HiSeq 4000. To build TCR beta libraries, CDR3 regions were amplified by Arm-PCR using iRepertoire HTBI primers. Before sequencing, the PCR products underwent gel purification. Per the authors' processing: Across samples, some 62 TRBV and 13 to 15 TRBJ segments were identified and used for gene usage analysis of CDR3 amino acid clonotypes. COPE and FqMerger were used to merge filtered high-quality paired reads into contigs. Contigs were aligned with BLAST to IMGT TRBV, TRBD and TRBJ reference genes, and CDR3 was defined per IMGT. Any clonotype with a frequency above 0.1% was counted as a highly expanded clone. Shannon entropy was used to measure repertoire diversity, and the Gini coefficient was used to measure V-J evenness. A clonotype found in more than one individual was treated as public. TCRdb reworked the public reads: Q25 trimming with fastp, MiXCR clone assembly, productive beta chains retained. Entries are consolidated by CDR3 protein sequence, retaining the most common genes and DNA. TCRdb, not the original authors, processed these V and J calls. Within this sample are roughly 400,000 distinct CDR3 sequences, with roughly 21% of them counted one time only. In total, the top ten clones hold roughly an eighth of the sample.

This specimen's time point label, per the study, means: persistent/refractory GD, antithyroid drugs over 5 years with positive TRAb. For both TCR sequencing and RNA sequencing, RNA was extracted from PBMCs using TRIzol. The diagnosis of Graves' disease was made according to American Thyroid Association guidelines. Recruitment of patients was carried out at an endocrinology department in Xi'an, China. Each patient gave 7.5 to 10 milliliters of peripheral blood, collected in an EDTA anticoagulant tube. Ficoll Paque Plus density gradient separation was used to isolate PBMCs, and no further T cell sorting was performed. RNA quality was checked with an Agilent 2100 Bioanalyzer and agarose gel, and concentration with a NanoDrop 2000. The CDR3, from cysteine to phenylalanine, totals 13 residues. Kept here is only the CDR3 DNA, which spans 39 bases and is read in frame from base 1. Based on the germline V gene, the CDR1 and CDR2 sequences are SQVTM and ANQGSEA. V lost 7 bases and J lost 6 bases, and the count of bases not matched to a germline gene is 2.

General study outcomes and caveats: Only peripheral blood was studied, because thyroid tissue, the primary lesion, was inaccessible. As a limitation, the authors acknowledged that the small sample size may reduce accuracy. A larger number of public clonotypes was shared among persistent patients (approximately 2,500) than among newly diagnosed patients (roughly 970). Preferential use of TRBV28, TRBJ1-2 and TRBJ2-5 was observed in persistent disease, whereas TRBV20-1 and TRBJ2-1 were favored in newly diagnosed disease. Sequencing and analysis were restricted to the TCR beta chain. Compared with newly diagnosed patients, patients with persistent Graves' disease had lower TCR Shannon entropy and fewer highly expanded clones, which suggests clonal expansion.

The chain couples TRBV29-1 to TRBJ2-2; 13 of the junction bases match TRBD2. Here the sequenced sample was peripheral blood mononuclear cells (PBMCs), taken when the disease was refractory, from a patient treated with antithyroid drugs. This receptor was obtained from a female donor with Graves disease. The sequence in DNA is TGCAGCGCCGGGACTAGCGGGGCCGGGGAGCTGTTTTTT. This sequence encodes CSAGTSGAGELFF.